The 17 T cell receptor beta chains below come from one sample, sequenced in a study of shared clonotypes between healthy human individuals. Libraries were prepared by immunoSEQ multiplex PCR; TCRdb keeps only in-frame clonotypes and omits some of them. Counted here are nearly 1,000,000 clones, 76% occurring once; the ten biggest clones make up approximately 1.5%. Sample: memory CD4+ T cells sorted from blood. Subset noted: CD45RA-negative fraction. These receptors were obtained from a man between 18 and 29 years old in good health.

The rearrangement links TRBV6-5 to TRBJ2-1; D possibly corresponds to TRBD1 (6 bases). The CDR3 has 13 amino acids. From germline, CDR1 is MNHEY and CDR2 SVGAGI. V shed 0 bases and J shed 12 bases, with 12 bases lying between them. This chain's CDR3 is CASSYSIQGRQFF. The CDR3 DNA reads as TGTGCCAGCAGTTACTCGATACAGGGAAGGCAGTTCTTC.

This sequence joins TRBV19 and TRBJ2-4; 7 bases map to TRBD1. Germline CDR1 and CDR2: LNHDA and SQIVND (reference sequence). V shed 3 bases, J shed 1 base, and the junction held 9 bases outside the gene matches. The CDR3 spans 17 residues. The CDR3 sequence is CASSINRGLSAKNIQYF. In nucleotides, the CDR3 is TGTGCCAGTAGTATTAACAGGGGATTGAGCGCCAAAAACATTCAGTACTTC.

The chain combines TRBV6-5 with TRBJ1-6; 7 bases are shared with TRBD1. The CDR3 contains 15 residues. Germline-derived CDR1 and CDR2 are MNHEY and SVGAGI. V lost 6 bases to trimming and J lost 4 bases; unmatched junction nucleotides: 6. CDR3 bases: TGTGCCAGCAGACGACCGACAGGGTATAATTCACCCCTCCACTTT. Amino acid sequence: CASRRPTGYNSPLHF.

In this sample, this clone turned up once. The chain uses TRBV7-2 and TRBJ2-2; 7 bases are a match to TRBD2. The V and J ends lost 3 bases and 0 bases, in that order; junction bases with no gene match: 1. The germline V gene encodes CDR1 SGHTA and CDR2 FQGNSA. The CDR3 is made up of 15 amino acids. The CDR3 DNA follows: TGTGCCAGCAGCTTGGGACTAACGAACACCGGGGAGCTGTTTTTT. This codes for CASSLGLTNTGELFF. The full variable domain, with the rest looked up from reference TRBV7-2 and TRBJ2-2, is GAGVSQSPSNKVTEKGKDVELRCDPISGHTALYWYRQSLGQGLEFLIYFQGNSAPDKSGLPSDRFSAERTGGSVSTLTIQRTQQEDSAVYLCASSLGLTNTGELFFGEGSRLTVL.

V is TRBV6-1 and J is TRBJ1-3, with TRBD1 matching over 8 bases. CDR3 length: 14 amino acids. Losses at the gene ends were 7 bases for V and 4 bases for J; bases not matched to a gene: 6. Germline lookup yields CDR1 MNHNS and CDR2 SASEGT. The DNA of the CDR3 is TGTGCCAGCAAGGATACAGGGGGAGGAAACACCATATATTTT. This encodes CASKDTGGGNTIYF.

CDR3 DNA sequence: TGCGCCAGCAGCTCAACGGTTAATTCACCCCTCCACTTT. Protein: CASSSTVNSPLHF. V usage is TRBV5-1 and J usage is TRBJ1-6, with D unresolved. This CDR3 has 13 residues. Looked up from germline, CDR1 is SGHRS and CDR2 is YFSETQ. V was clipped by 3 bases and J by 6 bases, with 7 bases between them.

The rearrangement links TRBV30 to TRBJ1-2; 10 nucleotides line up with TRBD1. The CDR3 has 15 residues. The V gene's germline CDR1 is GTSNPN and CDR2 SVGIG (reference sequence). The junction had 6 bases not matched to a gene; V was cut back by 1 base and J by 4 bases. This CDR3 reads CAWSAETGGFYGYTF. CDR3 coding DNA: TGTGCCTGGAGTGCCGAGACAGGGGGCTTCTATGGCTACACCTTC. Together with reference TRBV30 and TRBJ1-2, the CDR3 gives the full variable domain: SQTIHQWPATLVQPVGSPLSLECTVEGTSNPNLYWYRQAAGRGLQLLFYSVGIGQISSEVPQNLSASRPQDRQFILSSKKLLLSDSGFYLCAWSAETGGFYGYTFGSGTRLTVV.

This clone was observed a handful of times. The V gene is TRBV5-4, the J gene TRBJ2-1; D unclear. There are 13 residues in the CDR3. V lost 3 bases to trimming and J lost 6 bases, with 10 bases between them. Germline-derived CDR1 and CDR2 are SGHNT and YYREEE (reference sequence). For the CDR3, the DNA is TGTGCCAGCAGCTCCCCTAACCTCAATGAGCAGTTCTTC. Amino acid sequence: CASSSPNLNEQFF.

For this clone: The sample contains more than one DNA sequence encoding this CDR3. This chain uses TRBV30 with TRBJ1-3; D not certain. Germline assignment: CDR1 GTSNPN and CDR2 SVGIG (reference sequence). V was trimmed by 2 bases and J by 0 bases, leaving 5 bases between them. The CDR3 spans 13 residues. In DNA form, the CDR3 reads TGTGCCTGGAGTATAAGCTCTGGAAACACCATATATTTT. It yields the protein CAWSISSGNTIYF.

There are a few counts of this clone. The rearrangement joins TRBV10-3 to TRBJ1-5; possible D gene TRBD1, 5 bases. This CDR3 has 13 residues. V lost 4 bases and J 7 bases, leaving 11 bases between the germline ends. Per germline, CDR1 ENHRY and CDR2 SYGVKD. The CDR3 region has the DNA TGTGCCATCAGTGGGGACGATGTACAGCCCCAGCATTTT. Its translation: CAISGDDVQPQHF.

The rearrangement joins TRBV18 to TRBJ2-1; 8 bases match TRBD2. CDR1 and CDR2 (germline): KGHSH, LQKENI. V shed 6 bases, J shed 15 bases, and the junction held 10 bases outside the gene matches. The CDR3 consists of 12 residues. The CDR3 is CASSNREGPPFF. DNA for the CDR3: TGTGCCAGCTCTAATCGGGAGGGCCCGCCGTTCTTC.

Comment on this clone: It may be a read error: a sequence one base away is much more abundant. This chain connects TRBV7-2 to TRBJ1-2; 7 bases align to TRBD1. The ends lost 5 bases at V and 3 bases at J; junction bases unmatched: 3. Germline values: CDR1 SGHTA, CDR2 FQGNSA. The CDR3 is 13 amino acids. Here the CDR3 DNA reads TGTGCCAGCAGCCCGACAGGGTACTATGGCTACACCTTC. The encoded protein is CASSPTGYYGYTF. Full variable domain (missing parts from reference TRBV7-2 and TRBJ1-2): GAGVSQSPSNKVTEKGKDVELRCDPISGHTALYWYRQSLGQGLEFLIYFQGNSAPDKSGLPSDRFSAERTGGSVSTLTIQRTQQEDSAVYLCASSPTGYYGYTFGSGTRLTVV.

In this sample, this clone turned up a few times. The chain uses TRBV6-1 and TRBJ2-7; either TRBD1 or TRBD2 may fit D (5 bases each). The CDR3 is made up of 14 amino acids. Germline V CDR1 and CDR2: MNHNS, SASEGT. The V end lost 5 bases, the J end lost 1 base, and 12 bases lay between the germline ends. This CDR3 is CASSSRDGSYEQYF. In nucleotides, the CDR3 is TGTGCCAGCAGTAGCCGGGACGGGTCCTACGAGCAGTACTTC.

This clone was observed a handful of times. V and J are TRBV5-4 and TRBJ2-6; 8 nucleotides match TRBD2. The CDR3 covers 16 residues. V dropped 7 bases and J dropped 2; count of bases not matched to a gene: 8. Germline V gene data show CDR1 as SGHNT and CDR2 as YYREEE (reference sequence). Written as DNA, the CDR3 is TGTGCCAGCGCCGGGACTAGAGGAGCTGGGGCCAACGTCCTGACTTTC. It yields the protein CASAGTRGAGANVLTF.

The gene calls are TRBV4-3 and TRBJ2-1; 8 bases line up with TRBD2. The V segment lost 5 bases and the J segment 1 base; nucleotides outside the gene matches: 10. Germline V CDR1 and CDR2: LGHNA, YSLEER. The CDR3 has 17 amino acids. The CDR3: CASSKGGREASYNEQFF. CDR3 in DNA: TGCGCCAGCAGCAAGGGGGGGCGGGAGGCTTCCTACAATGAGCAGTTCTTC.

J is TRBJ2-3 and V is TRBV27, with 12 bases matching TRBD2. This CDR3 contains 13 residues. Trimming removed 5 bases from V and 12 bases from J; junction bases left unmatched: 6. In germline, CDR1 is MNHEY, CDR2 SMNVEV (reference sequence). The CDR3: CASSQGLAGTQYF. The DNA of the CDR3 is TGTGCCAGCAGTCAAGGACTAGCGGGAACCCAGTATTTT.

The chain carries TRBV7-3 and TRBJ1-5; tentatively, D is TRBD1 (5 bases). Germline loops: CDR1 SGHTA, CDR2 FQGTGA. CDR3 length equals 15 residues. Trimming left V 4 bases short and J 4 bases short, with 14 bases between. Here the CDR3 DNA reads TGTGCCAGCAGCTCCTCGGGGGGAGTTAATCAGCCCCAGCATTTT. Protein sequence: CASSSSGGVNQPQHF.